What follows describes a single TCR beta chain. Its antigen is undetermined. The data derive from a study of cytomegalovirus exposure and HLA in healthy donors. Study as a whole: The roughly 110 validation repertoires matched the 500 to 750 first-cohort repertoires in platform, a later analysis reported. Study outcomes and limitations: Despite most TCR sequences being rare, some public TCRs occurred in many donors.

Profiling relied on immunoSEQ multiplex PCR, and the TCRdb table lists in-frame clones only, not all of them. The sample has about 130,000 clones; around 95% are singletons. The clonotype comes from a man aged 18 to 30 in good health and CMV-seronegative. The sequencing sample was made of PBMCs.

CDR3 in amino acids: CASRKVSEGAVYEQYF. The CDR3 DNA reads as TGTGCCAGCAGGAAGGTGTCAGAGGGGGCGGTTTACGAGCAGTACTTC. The chain joins TRBV28 to TRBJ2-7, with 7 bases that match TRBD1. The CDR3 sequence is 16 residues long. Germline V lookup: CDR1 MDHEN, CDR2 SYDVKM. V shed 6 bases, J shed 4 bases, and the junction held 15 bases outside the gene matches.